This T cell receptor (beta chain) was captured by sequencing in a study of cytomegalovirus exposure and HLA in healthy donors. Whole-study findings and limits: Accurate prediction of HLA-A and HLA-B alleles (for most subjects) was reportedly achieved from TCR beta sequences. In vitro, a few CMV-associated chains proved specific for CMV antigens. Earlier analysis looked at TCR beta V segments, and most were productive about 90% or about 30% of the time.

As concerns this clone: Antigen: not known. At one end the junction does not follow the germline gene, possibly because of a read error.

Amplification used 60 Vbeta primers and 13 Jbeta primers. Sequencing was performed with immunoSEQ multiplex PCR; in TCRdb, only in-frame clones are kept and a portion is missing. The sample lists fewer than 150,000 clones; over 60% were seen once. Germline V lookup: CDR1 SSHAT, CDR2 FNYEAQ (reference sequence). The CDR3 has 15 residues. The sequence was obtained from a woman aged 45 to 65 in good health and CMV-seronegative. Sequenced input: PBMCs. The J gene is TRBJ2-5, the V gene TRBV7-7; D remains unclear. Here the CDR3 DNA reads TGTGCTAGCAGCTTAGGTGGGCCACAAGTGGAGACCCAGTACTTC. As protein: CASSLGGPQVETQYF.